Described below is a single T cell receptor (beta chain) sequence and its context. Its antigen is currently unknown. These data belong to a study of vaccination effects on CD4 cells after COVID-19. The overall study: It was a median of 72 days after the second dose that post-vaccine samples were obtained. Study-wide results and limits: Just 1 of 255 vaccine-induced clones in healthy recipients was cross-reactive.

ViraFEST expansion of antigen-specific CD4+ T cells with viral peptide pools preceded sequencing. Following 10 days of culture, CD4+ T cells were isolated. Two doses of either BNT162b2 or mRNA-1273 were given to each participant. The study found no prior SARS-CoV-2 infection in the vaccine recipients, who tested negative for nucleocapsid antibodies. Both day 3 and day 7 saw half the medium replaced with IL-2 medium. Clones were read by immunoSEQ multiplex PCR, and TCRdb kept only the in-frame ones, dropping some. Of 25,000 to 30,000 clones listed, roughly four fifths were seen once; the top ten hold roughly 15%. The ends were cut back, 0 bases at V and 1 base at J, with 15 bases in the middle. Germline values: CDR1 LGHDT, CDR2 YNNKEL (reference sequence). This CDR3 is 17 amino acids long.

This rearrangement joins TRBV3-1 (or the pseudogene TRBV3-2) to TRBJ2-5, with a tentative D call TRBD2 (6 bases). This material consisted of CD4+ T cells from PBMCs cultured with HCoV-229E spike peptides, taken after COVID-19 vaccination. This TCR derives from a human donor who received a COVID-19 vaccine. The CDR3 region has the DNA TGTGCCAGCAGCCAAGATCTTTCCGGTAGCGGCCAAGAGACCCAGTACTTC. Translated: CASSQDLSGSGQETQYF.